The T cell receptor (beta chain) under discussion was sequenced for a study of T cells in Graves' hyperthyroidism and ophthalmopathy. The V gene lost 0 bases and the J gene lost 11 bases, with 27 bases spanning the gap. Germline lookup yields CDR1 LGHNA and CDR2 YSLEER. This CDR3 contains 18 residues. RNA transcripts yielded amplified TCR beta CDR3 regions. Initially, a first-round RT-PCR of the TCR CDR3 employed the HTBI primer set. TCRdb passed the multiplex PCR reads through MiXCR, listing each CDR3 protein once. The sample consists of more than 500,000 distinct CDR3 sequences, around 15% of them appearing once.

This clonotype originated in a woman aged 30 to 39 with Graves' ophthalmopathy. V is TRBV4-3 and J is TRBJ2-3; a possible D gene is TRBD2 (6 bases). Sample: blood. CDR3 nucleotides: TGCGCCAGCAGCCAAGAGGCCACCGGGAGCGGTCGATGGAATGAGCAGTATTTT. Its translation: CASSQEATGSGRWNEQYF.